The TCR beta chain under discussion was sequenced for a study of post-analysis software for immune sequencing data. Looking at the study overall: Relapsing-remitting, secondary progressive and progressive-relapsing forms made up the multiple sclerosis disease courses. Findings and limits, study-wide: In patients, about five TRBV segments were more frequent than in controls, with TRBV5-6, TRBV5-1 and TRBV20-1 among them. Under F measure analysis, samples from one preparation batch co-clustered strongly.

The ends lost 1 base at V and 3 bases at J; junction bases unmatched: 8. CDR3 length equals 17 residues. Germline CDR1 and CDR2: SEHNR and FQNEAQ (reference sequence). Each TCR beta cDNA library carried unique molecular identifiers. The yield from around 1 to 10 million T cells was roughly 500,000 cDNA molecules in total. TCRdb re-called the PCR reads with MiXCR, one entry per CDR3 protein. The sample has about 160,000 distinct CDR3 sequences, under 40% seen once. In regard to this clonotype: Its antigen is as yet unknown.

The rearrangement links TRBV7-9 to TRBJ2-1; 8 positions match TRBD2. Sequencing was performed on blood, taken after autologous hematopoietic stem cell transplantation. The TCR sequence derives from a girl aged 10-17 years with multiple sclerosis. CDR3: CASSLGALAADYNEQFF. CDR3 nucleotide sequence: TGTGCCAGCAGCTTAGGGGCACTAGCGGCAGACTACAATGAGCAGTTCTTC.